Below are 2 T cell receptor beta chains sequenced from a single sample in a study of cytomegalovirus exposure and HLA in healthy donors. The study ran its PCR with 60 Vbeta and 13 Jbeta primers. Generated by immunoSEQ multiplex PCR, the TCRdb table keeps only in-frame clones and is missing some. The sample records around 180,000 clones, approximately 83% being singletons. The sequenced material came from PBMCs. The source is a boy aged 2-9 years in good health and CMV-seronegative.

CDR3 loop: CASSSLTGTEAFF. As DNA, the CDR3 is TGTGCCAGCAGCAGCTTGACAGGTACTGAAGCTTTCTTT. This chain links TRBV6-5 with TRBJ1-1, with D possibly being TRBD1 (6 bases). The germline gives CDR1 MNHEY, CDR2 SVGAGI. V was trimmed by 6 bases and J by 5 bases, leaving 13 bases between them. The CDR3 has 13 residues.

This chain's CDR3 is CAKSGGTGVNLAKNIQYF. Written as DNA, the CDR3 is TGTGCCAAATCCGGTGGGACAGGGGTTAACTTAGCCAAAAACATTCAGTACTTC. The chain recombines TRBV30 with TRBJ2-4, with TRBD1 matching 10 bases. The germline V gene has CDR1 GTSNPN and CDR2 SVGIG (reference sequence). The V and J ends lost 8 bases and 0 bases, in that order; junction bases with no gene match: 16. The CDR3 extends over 18 amino acids. Variable domain in full (rest from reference TRBV30 and TRBJ2-4): SQTIHQWPATLVQPVGSPLSLECTVEGTSNPNLYWYRQAAGRGLQLLFYSVGIGQISSEVPQNLSASRPQDRQFILSSKKLLLSDSGFYLCAKSGGTGVNLAKNIQYFGAGTRLSVL.